This TCR beta chain emerged from a study of blood T cell repertoires in COVID-19. Study information: The United States, Italy and Spain provided the acute and convalescent COVID-19 samples.

In the original processing: The assay estimated nucleated cells by amplifying reference gene primers. Only in-frame clones appear in the TCRdb table, and some are missing; sequencing was by immunoSEQ multiplex PCR. The V and J calls and clone size are taken from that table; D and trimming were inferred from the DNA. The table lists more than 400,000 clones, 70% to 90% of them singletons. CDR3 length: 15 amino acids. V was pared by 4 bases and J by 0 bases, with 10 bases between. Germline loops: CDR1 SNHLY, CDR2 FYNNEI. Material for sequencing was peripheral blood. The sequence was collected from a human donor in a cohort sampled during active COVID-19. This chain links TRBV2 with TRBJ1-5, with a tentative D call TRBD1 (5 bases). The CDR3 here is CASSAGGVSNQPQHF. CDR3 nucleotide sequence: TGTGCCAGCAGTGCGGGAGGGGTTAGCAATCAGCCCCAGCATTTT. Variable domain in full (rest from reference TRBV2 and TRBJ1-5): EPEVTQTPSHQVTQMGQEVILRCVPISNHLYFYWYRQILGQKVEFLVSFYNNEISEKSEIFDDQFSVERPDGSNFTLKIRSTKLEDSAMYFCASSAGGVSNQPQHFGDGTRLSIL.